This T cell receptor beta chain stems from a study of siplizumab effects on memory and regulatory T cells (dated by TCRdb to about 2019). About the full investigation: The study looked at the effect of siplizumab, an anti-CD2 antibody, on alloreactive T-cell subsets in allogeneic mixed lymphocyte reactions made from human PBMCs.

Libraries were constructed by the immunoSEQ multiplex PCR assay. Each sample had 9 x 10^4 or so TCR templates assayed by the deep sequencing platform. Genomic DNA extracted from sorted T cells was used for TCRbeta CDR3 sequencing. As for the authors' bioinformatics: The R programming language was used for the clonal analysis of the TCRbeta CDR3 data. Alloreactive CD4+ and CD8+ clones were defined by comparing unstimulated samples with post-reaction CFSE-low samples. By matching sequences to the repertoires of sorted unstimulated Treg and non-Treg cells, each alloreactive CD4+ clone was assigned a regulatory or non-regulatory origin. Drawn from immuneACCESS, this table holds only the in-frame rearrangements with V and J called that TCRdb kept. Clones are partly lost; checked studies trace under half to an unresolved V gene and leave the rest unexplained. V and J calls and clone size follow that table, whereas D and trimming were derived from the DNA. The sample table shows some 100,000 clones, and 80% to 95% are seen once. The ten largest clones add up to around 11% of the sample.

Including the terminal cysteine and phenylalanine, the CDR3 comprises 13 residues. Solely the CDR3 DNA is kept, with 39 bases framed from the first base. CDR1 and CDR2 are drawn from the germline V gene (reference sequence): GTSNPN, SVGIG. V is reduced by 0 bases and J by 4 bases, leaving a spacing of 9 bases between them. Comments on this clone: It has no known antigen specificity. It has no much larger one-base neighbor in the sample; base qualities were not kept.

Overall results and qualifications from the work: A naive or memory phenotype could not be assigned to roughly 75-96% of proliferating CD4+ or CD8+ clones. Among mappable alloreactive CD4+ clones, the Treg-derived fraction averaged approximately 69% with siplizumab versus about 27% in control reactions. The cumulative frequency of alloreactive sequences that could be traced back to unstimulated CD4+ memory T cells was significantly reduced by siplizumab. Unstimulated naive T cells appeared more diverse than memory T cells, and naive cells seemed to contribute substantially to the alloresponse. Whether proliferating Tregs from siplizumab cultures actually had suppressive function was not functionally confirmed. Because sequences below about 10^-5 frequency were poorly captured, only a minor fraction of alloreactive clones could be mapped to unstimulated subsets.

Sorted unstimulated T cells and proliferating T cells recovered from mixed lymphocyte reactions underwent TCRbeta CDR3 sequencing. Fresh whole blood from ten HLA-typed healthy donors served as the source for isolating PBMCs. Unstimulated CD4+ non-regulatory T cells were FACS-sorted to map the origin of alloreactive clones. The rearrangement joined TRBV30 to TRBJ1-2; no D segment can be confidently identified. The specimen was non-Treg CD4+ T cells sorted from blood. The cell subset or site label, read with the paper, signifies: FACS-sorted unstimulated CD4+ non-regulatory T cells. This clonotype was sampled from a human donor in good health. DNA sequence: TGTGCCTGGAGTGTGCAAGGGTCCTATGGCTACACCTTC. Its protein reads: CAWSVQGSYGYTF. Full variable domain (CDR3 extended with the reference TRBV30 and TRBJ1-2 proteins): SQTIHQWPATLVQPVGSPLSLECTVEGTSNPNLYWYRQAAGRGLQLLFYSVGIGQISSEVPQNLSASRPQDRQFILSSKKLLLSDSGFYLCAWSVQGSYGYTFGSGTRLTVV.